This T cell receptor (beta chain) was captured by sequencing in a study of blood T cell repertoires in COVID-19. Study details: Donors in the United States, Italy and Spain gave samples during acute or convalescent COVID-19. PBMCs, B-cell-depleted T cells, or T cells provided the cDNA or gDNA that made up the material.

Using immunoSEQ multiplex PCR, the repertoire was profiled, and TCRdb retains in-frame clones only, with some absent. The sample comprises roughly 30,000 clones, 88% of which are singletons, and around 6.2% rests with the top ten. Sequenced sample: peripheral blood. The TCR originated in a human donor in a cohort sampled during active COVID-19.

This CDR3 reads CASSNRTGMGEKLFF. As DNA, the CDR3 is TGTGCCAGCAGCAACAGGACAGGGATGGGGGAAAAACTGTTTTTT. The chain employs TRBV21-1 and TRBJ1-4; no check of the table's D call, TRBD1, against the DNA was made. TRBV21-1 is designated a pseudogene. The CDR3 has 15 residues.